This entry concerns a single TCR beta chain. Other DNA sequences from this sample encode an identical CDR3 as well. The assay used deep level. Here immunoSEQ multiplex PCR was the method, and the copy in TCRdb shows in-frame clones only, minus some. The data contain about 510,000 clones, around 74% of them seen just once; the ten biggest clones take up around 13%. This sample was taken from a study of shared clonotypes between healthy human individuals. V dropped 5 bases and J dropped 2 bases, with 9 bases sitting between them. The CDR3 runs 13 residues. In germline, CDR1 is SGHVS, CDR2 FQNEAQ. Sequenced sample: PBMCs. The sequence derives from a woman aged 40 to 55 in good health. Some clones in this sample may be carry-over from other donors' samples. The chain carries TRBV7-8 and TRBJ1-2; D perhaps matches TRBD1 (5 bases). This chain's CDR3 is CASSPDRNYGYTF. In DNA, the CDR3 is TGTGCCAGCAGCCCAGACAGAAACTATGGCTACACCTTC.